This record concerns one TCR beta chain sequence. Its antigen remains unknown. CDR1 LGHNT and CDR2 FRNRAP come from the germline V gene. The V end was cut by 0 bases, the J end by 4 bases, with 15 bases between. CDR3 length: 16 residues. Previously, flow cytometry had revealed CD8+CD57+ cell expansion in the patients chosen for sequencing. Prior therapy had not been administered to any patient at the time of blood sampling. The data originate from a study of CD8+CD57+ T cells in acquired aplastic anemia. Overall study context: Sorted CD4+ and CD8+ cells gave a mean 3.2 ug DNA, range about 0.19 to 27.4 ug.

The study, taken as a whole, reports: The number of CD8+ CDR3 sequences shared by patients and controls was twenty-nine.

The study profiled TCR beta VDJ and CDR3 using genomic DNA as template. Each CDR3 protein gets one entry after TCRdb re-called the reads with MiXCR. Of 120,000 or so distinct CDR3 sequences detected, less than 50% appear once; the ten largest clones hold 2.6%. The sequenced material came from sorted CD4+, CD8+, or CD8+CD57+ T cells (not recorded which) from PBMCs. This clonotype originated in a human donor with aplastic anemia. V gene TRBV12-5 combines with J gene TRBJ1-1, with D tentatively TRBD1 (5 bases). In DNA, the CDR3 is TGTGCTAGTGGTTTGGTCCTAGGACGGGGCCGCACTGAAGCTTTCTTT. It specifies CASGLVLGRGRTEAFF.